This T cell receptor (beta chain) comes out of a study of cytomegalovirus exposure and HLA in healthy donors. The study's findings and limits: In vitro data verified a few CMV-associated chains as specific for CMV antigens.

Germline V CDR1 and CDR2: SEHNR, FQNEAQ (reference sequence). Trimming cost V 5 bases and J 8 bases, with 15 bases left between them. The CDR3 sequence is 13 residues long. To note about this clone: What it binds is unknown.

The data were produced by immunoSEQ multiplex PCR, yet TCRdb's version contains in-frame clones alone and is incomplete. Of some 98,000 clones listed, about 90% are singletons. Sequencing input: PBMCs. This sequence originates from a man in his late teens or twenties in good health and CMV-seropositive. This rearrangement joins TRBV7-9 to TRBJ1-2, with D perhaps matching TRBD1 (6 bases). The CDR3 DNA follows: TGTGCCAGCAGCCTCCTCTCAGGGGACGGCTACACCTTC. It specifies CASSLLSGDGYTF.